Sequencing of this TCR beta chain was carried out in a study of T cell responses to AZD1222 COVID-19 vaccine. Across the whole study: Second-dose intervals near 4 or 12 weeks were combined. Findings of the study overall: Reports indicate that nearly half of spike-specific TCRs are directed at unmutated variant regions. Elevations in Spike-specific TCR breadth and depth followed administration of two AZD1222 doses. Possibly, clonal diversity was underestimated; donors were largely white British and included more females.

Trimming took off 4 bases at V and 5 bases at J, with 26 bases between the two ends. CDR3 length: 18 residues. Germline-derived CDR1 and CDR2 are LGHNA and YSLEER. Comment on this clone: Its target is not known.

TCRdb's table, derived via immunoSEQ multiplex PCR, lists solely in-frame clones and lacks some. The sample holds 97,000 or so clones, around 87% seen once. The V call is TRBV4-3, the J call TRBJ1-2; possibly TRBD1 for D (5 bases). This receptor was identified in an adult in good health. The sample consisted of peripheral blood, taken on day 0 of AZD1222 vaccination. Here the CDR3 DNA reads TGCGCCAGCAGCCCGAGGCTTATGGCGGCCAGGGTTTATTATGGCTACACCTTC. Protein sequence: CASSPRLMAARVYYGYTF.